This T cell receptor beta chain is drawn from a study of CXCR4 blockade with PD-1 therapy in pancreatic cancer. Study-wide findings and caveats: Antigen-specificity overlap of convergent dominant clones remained unconfirmed.

This table comes from immunoSEQ multiplex PCR, and its TCRdb copy is limited to in-frame clones, with some not included. The sample holds about 5,200 clones; around three fifths are singletons and the top ten take about 6.6%. Concerning this clone: Its antigen is not known.

V lost 4 bases, J lost 6 bases, and 4 bases stayed unmatched. CDR3 size: 14 residues. This rearrangement joins TRBV7-1 to TRBJ2-2; 8 bases agree with TRBD1. TRBV7-1 is placed among ORFs of uncertain function. The clonotype was recovered from a human donor with pancreatic ductal adenocarcinoma. The sample consisted of tumor tissue. This CDR3 reads CASSYRTGPGELFF. In nucleotides, the CDR3 is TGTGCCAGCAGCTACCGGACAGGGCCCGGGGAGCTGTTTTTT.